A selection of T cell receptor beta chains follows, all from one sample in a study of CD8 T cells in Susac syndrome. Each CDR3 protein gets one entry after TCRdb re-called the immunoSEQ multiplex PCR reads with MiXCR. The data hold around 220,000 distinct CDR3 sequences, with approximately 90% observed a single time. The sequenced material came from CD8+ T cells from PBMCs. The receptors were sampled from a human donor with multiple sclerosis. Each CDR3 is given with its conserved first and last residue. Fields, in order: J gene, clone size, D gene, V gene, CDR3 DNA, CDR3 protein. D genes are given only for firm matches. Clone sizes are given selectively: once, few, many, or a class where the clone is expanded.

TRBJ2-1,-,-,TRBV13,TGTGCCAGCAGCTACGAGGCGGCGGGGGCCAATGAGCAGTTCTTC,CASSYEAAGANEQFF
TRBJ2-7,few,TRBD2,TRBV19,TGTGCCAGCGGGGGGGGACCCTACGAGCAGTACTTC,CASGGGPYEQYF
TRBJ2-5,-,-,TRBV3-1,TGTGCCAGCAGCCAAGTGGTTGTGAAAGCGGGTAACGCAGAGACCCAGTACTTC,CASSQVVVKAGNAETQYF
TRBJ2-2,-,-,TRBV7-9,TGTGCCAGCAGCGGCTATGACAGTTCGAACACCGGGGAGCTGTTTTTT,CASSGYDSSNTGELFF
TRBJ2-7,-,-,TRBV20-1,TGCAGTGCTAGAGATCCGCTTAGCTACGAGCAGTACTTC,CSARDPLSYEQYF
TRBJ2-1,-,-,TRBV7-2,TGTGCCAGCAGCCCTCCCCCTGACAGAACTCACAATGAGCAGTTCTTC,CASSPPPDRTHNEQFF
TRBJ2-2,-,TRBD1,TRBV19,TGTGCCAGTAGTATTCTTGGGACAGGGGACACCGGGGAGCTGTTTTTT,CASSILGTGDTGELFF
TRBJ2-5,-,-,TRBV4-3,TGCGCCAGCAGCCTTCCCGCAGGAAGGGGGGGGGAGACCCAGTACTTC,CASSLPAGRGGETQYF
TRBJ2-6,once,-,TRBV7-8,TGTGCCAGCAGCTTAGCTCCCGGAAGCTCTGGGGCCAACGTCCTGACTTTC,CASSLAPGSSGANVLTF
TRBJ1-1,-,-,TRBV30,TGTGCCTTGTTCTTAGGGGACGTGAACACTGAAGCTTTCTTT,CALFLGDVNTEAFF
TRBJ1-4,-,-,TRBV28,TGTGCCAGCAGTGCCCGCGGGGGGGCCGCAACTAATGAAAAACTGTTTTTT,CASSARGGAATNEKLFF
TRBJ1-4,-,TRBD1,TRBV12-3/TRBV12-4,TGTGCCAGCAGCCCAAGGGGGCTTGGTGAAAAACTGTTTTTT,CASSPRGLGEKLFF
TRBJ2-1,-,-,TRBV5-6,TGTGCCAGCAGCTTACTAGCAAGCGAGCAGTTCTTC,CASSLLASEQFF
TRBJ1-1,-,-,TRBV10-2,TGCGCCAGCGAGGACCACACTGAAGCTTTCTTT,CASEDHTEAFF
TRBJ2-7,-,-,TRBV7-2,TGTGCCAGCAGCTTAGCGCTGTTGGGGGACTACGAGCAGTACTTC,CASSLALLGDYEQYF
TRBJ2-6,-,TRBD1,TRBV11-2,TGTGCCAGCAGCGCATTCAGCCGGGACAGGTCGTCTGGGGCCAACGTCCTGACTTTC,CASSAFSRDRSSGANVLTF
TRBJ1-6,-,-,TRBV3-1,TGTGCCAGCAGCCAGGGGGGGCCCCTCCACTTT,CASSQGGPLHF
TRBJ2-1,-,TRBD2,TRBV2,TGTGCCAGCAGTGCGGCGGGGGGCTCCTACAATGAGCAGTTCTTC,CASSAAGGSYNEQFF
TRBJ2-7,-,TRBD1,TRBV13,TGTGCCAGCAGCTCCGGACAGGGTTCCCTCTATAGCGACGGCTCCTACGAGCAGTACTTC,CASSSGQGSLYSDGSYEQYF
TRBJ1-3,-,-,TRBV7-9,TGTGCCAGCAGCTTCCAGATACTACAGGGCCTTACCTCTGGAAACACCATATATTTT,CASSFQILQGLTSGNTIYF
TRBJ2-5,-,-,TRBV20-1,TGCAGTGCTAGAGATCTCGGGGGATCGGAGACCCAGTACTTC,CSARDLGGSETQYF
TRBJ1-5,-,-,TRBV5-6,TGTGCCAGCAGCCCGGGCCCTAGCAATCAGCCCCAGCATTTT,CASSPGPSNQPQHF
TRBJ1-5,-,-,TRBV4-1,TGCGCCAGCAGCCAAGATTGGGGTAACAATCAGCCCCAGCATTTT,CASSQDWGNNQPQHF